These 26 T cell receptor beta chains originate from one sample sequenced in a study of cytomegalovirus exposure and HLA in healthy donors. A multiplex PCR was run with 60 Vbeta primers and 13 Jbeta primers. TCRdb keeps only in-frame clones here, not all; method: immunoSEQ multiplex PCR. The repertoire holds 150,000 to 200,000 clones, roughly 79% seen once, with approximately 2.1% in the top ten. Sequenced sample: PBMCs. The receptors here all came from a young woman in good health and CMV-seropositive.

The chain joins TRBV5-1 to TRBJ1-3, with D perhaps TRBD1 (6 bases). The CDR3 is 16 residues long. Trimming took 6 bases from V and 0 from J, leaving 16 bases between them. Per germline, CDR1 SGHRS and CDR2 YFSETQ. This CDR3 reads CASTLLPRGSGNTIYF. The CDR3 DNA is TGCGCCAGCACCCTACTTCCCAGGGGCTCTGGAAACACCATATATTTT.

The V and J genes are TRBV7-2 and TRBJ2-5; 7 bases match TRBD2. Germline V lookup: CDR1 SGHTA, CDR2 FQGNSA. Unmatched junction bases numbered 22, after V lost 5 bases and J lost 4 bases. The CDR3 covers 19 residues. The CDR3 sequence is CASSRLSGAGDHPRETQYF. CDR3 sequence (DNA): TGTGCCAGCAGCCGACTATCCGGGGCGGGAGATCACCCTCGAGAGACCCAGTACTTC. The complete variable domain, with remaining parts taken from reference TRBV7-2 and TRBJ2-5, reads GAGVSQSPSNKVTEKGKDVELRCDPISGHTALYWYRQSLGQGLEFLIYFQGNSAPDKSGLPSDRFSAERTGGSVSTLTIQRTQQEDSAVYLCASSRLSGAGDHPRETQYFGPGTRLLVL.

The CDR3 DNA follows: TGTGCCAGCATGGCGGAAGCGAAAAACATTCAGTACTTC. It encodes CASMAEAKNIQYF. The chain couples TRBV6-1 to TRBJ2-4; D gene uncertain. Germline V gene data show CDR1 as MNHNS and CDR2 as SASEGT. V was pared by 7 bases and J by 4 bases, with 11 bases between. The CDR3 has 13 residues.

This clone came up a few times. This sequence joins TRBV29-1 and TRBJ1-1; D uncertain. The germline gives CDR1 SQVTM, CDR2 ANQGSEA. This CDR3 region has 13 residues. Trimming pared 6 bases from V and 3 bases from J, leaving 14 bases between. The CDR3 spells CSVALRVDTEAFF. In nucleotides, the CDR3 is TGCAGCGTCGCGCTACGAGTTGACACTGAAGCTTTCTTT.

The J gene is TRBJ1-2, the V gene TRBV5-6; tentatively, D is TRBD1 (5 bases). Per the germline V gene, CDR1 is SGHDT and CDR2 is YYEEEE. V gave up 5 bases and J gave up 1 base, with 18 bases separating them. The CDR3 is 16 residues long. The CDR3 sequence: CASSYRGGRINYGYTF. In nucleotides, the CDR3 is TGTGCCAGCAGTTACCGCGGGGGGAGAATTAACTATGGCTACACCTTC.

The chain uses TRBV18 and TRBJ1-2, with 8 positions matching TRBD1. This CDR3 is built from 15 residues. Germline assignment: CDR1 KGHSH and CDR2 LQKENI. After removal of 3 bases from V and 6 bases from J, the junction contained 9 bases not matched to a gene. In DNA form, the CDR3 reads TGTGCCAGCTCACCCAAGACAGGGGCGACCGATGGCTACACCTTC. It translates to CASSPKTGATDGYTF.

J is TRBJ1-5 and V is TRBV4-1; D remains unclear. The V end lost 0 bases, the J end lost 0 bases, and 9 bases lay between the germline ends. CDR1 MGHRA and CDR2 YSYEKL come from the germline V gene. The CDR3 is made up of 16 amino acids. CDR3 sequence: CASSQDSDYSNQPQHF. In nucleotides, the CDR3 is TGCGCCAGCAGCCAAGATTCAGACTATAGCAATCAGCCCCAGCATTTT.

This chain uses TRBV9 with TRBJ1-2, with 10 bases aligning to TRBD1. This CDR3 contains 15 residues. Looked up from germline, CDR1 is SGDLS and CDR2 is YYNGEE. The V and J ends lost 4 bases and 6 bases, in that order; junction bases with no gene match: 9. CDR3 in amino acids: CASSPRQGATDGYTF. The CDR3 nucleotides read TGTGCCAGCAGCCCGCGACAGGGGGCCACCGATGGCTACACCTTC.

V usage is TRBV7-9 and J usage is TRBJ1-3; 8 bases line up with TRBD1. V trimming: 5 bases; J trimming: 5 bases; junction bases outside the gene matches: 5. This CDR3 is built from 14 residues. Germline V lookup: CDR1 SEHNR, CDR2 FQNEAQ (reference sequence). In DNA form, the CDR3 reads TGTGCCAGCAGCCCGAGGACAGGGAGAAACACCATATATTTT. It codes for CASSPRTGRNTIYF.

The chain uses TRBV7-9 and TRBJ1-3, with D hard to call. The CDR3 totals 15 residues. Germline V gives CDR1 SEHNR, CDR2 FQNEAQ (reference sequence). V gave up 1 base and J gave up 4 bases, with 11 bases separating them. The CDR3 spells CASSLDGVLGNTIYF. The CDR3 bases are TGTGCCAGCAGCTTAGACGGGGTTTTGGGAAACACCATATATTTT.

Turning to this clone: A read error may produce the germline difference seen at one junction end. The chain's CDR3 is CASSLELTANYGYTF. In DNA form, the CDR3 reads TGTGCCAGCAGCTTGGAGTTGACAGCTAATTATGGCTACACCTTC. V is TRBV5-4 and J is TRBJ1-2, with a tentative D call TRBD1 (5 bases). Germline CDR1 SGHNT, CDR2 YYREEE (reference sequence). The CDR3 contains 15 residues.

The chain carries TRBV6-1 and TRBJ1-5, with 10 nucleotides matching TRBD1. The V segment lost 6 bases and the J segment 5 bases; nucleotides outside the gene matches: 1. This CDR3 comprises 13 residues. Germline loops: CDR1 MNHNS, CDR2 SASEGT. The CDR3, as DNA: TGTGCCAGCAGGGACAGGGGGGATCAGCCCCAGCATTTT. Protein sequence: CASRDRGDQPQHF.

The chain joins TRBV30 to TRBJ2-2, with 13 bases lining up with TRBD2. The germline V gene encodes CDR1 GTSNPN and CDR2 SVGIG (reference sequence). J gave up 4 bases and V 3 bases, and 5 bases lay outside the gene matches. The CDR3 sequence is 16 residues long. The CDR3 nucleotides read TGTGCCTGGAGGGGACTAGCGGGATCGGGCACCGGGGAGCTGTTTTTT. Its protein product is CAWRGLAGSGTGELFF.

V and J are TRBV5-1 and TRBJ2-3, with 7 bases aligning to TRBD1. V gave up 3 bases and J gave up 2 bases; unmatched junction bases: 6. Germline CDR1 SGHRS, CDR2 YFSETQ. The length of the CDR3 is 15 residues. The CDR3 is CASSWQGVDTDTQYF. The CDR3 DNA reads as TGCGCCAGCAGCTGGCAGGGGGTTGACACAGATACGCAGTATTTT.

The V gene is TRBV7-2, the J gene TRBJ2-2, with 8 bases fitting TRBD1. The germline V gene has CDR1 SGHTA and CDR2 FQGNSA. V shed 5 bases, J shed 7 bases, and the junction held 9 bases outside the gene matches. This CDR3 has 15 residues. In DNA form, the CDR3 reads TGTGCCAGCAGCGAACGGACAGGGATGATCGGGGAGCTGTTTTTT. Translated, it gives CASSERTGMIGELFF.

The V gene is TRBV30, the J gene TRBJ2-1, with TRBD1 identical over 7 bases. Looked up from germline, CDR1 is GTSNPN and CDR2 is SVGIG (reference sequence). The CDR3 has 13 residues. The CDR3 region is CATTGVLRNEQFF. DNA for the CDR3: TGTGCTACTACAGGGGTCTTGAGGAATGAGCAGTTCTTC.

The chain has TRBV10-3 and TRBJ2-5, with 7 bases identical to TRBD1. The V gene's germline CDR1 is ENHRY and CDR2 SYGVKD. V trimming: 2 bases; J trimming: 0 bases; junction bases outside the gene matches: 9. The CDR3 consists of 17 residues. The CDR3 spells CAISESGQEAYQETQYF. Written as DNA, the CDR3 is TGTGCCATCAGTGAGAGTGGACAGGAGGCCTACCAAGAGACCCAGTACTTC.

The CDR3 spells CAIRTSGGTYEQYF. As DNA, the CDR3 is TGTGCCATCAGGACTAGCGGGGGTACCTACGAGCAGTACTTC. The chain employs TRBV10-3 and TRBJ2-7; 12 bases align to TRBD2. The CDR3 consists of 14 residues. The ends lost 6 bases at V and 2 bases at J; junction bases unmatched: 2. The germline CDR1 and CDR2 sequences are ENHRY and SYGVKD.

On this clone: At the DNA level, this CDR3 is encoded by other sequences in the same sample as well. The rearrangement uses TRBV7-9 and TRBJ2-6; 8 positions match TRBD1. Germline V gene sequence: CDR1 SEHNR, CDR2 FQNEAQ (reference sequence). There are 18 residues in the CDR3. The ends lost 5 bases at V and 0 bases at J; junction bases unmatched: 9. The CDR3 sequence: CASSRRGTGNSGANVLTF. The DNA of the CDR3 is TGTGCCAGCAGCAGGAGGGGGACAGGTAACTCTGGGGCCAACGTCCTGACTTTC.

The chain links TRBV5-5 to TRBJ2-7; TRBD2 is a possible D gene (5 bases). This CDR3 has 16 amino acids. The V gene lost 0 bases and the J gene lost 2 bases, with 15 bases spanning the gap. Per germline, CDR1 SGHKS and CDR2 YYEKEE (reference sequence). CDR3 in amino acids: CASSLGPTRIPYEQYF. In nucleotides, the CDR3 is TGTGCCAGCAGCTTGGGACCAACTAGGATCCCCTACGAGCAGTACTTC.

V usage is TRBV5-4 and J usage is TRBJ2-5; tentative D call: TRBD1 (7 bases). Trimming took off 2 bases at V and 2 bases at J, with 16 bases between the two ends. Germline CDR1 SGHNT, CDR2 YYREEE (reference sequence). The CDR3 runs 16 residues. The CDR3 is CASSFRAGGGQETQYF. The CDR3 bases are TGTGCCAGCAGCTTTCGGGCAGGGGGAGGTCAAGAGACCCAGTACTTC.

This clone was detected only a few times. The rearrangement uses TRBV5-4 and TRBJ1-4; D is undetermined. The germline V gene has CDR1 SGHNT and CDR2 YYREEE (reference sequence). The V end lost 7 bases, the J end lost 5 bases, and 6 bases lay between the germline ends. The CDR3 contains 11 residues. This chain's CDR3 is CASVLNEKLFF. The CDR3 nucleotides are TGTGCCAGCGTCCTGAATGAAAAACTGTTTTTT.

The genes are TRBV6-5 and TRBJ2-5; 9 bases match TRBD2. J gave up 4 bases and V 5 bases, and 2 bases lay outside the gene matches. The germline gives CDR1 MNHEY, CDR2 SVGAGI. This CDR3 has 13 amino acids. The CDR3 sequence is CASSDSGGETQYF. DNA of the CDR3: TGTGCCAGCAGTGATAGCGGGGGAGAGACCCAGTACTTC.

The DNA of the CDR3 is TGCAGCGCTGAGACTAGCGGGAGCACAGATACGCAGTATTTT. This gives the protein CSAETSGSTDTQYF. The chain joins TRBV29-1 to TRBJ2-3; 10 bases map to TRBD2. The germline V gene encodes CDR1 SQVTM and CDR2 ANQGSEA. This CDR3 has 14 residues. The J segment lost 0 bases and the V segment lost 7 bases, leaving 4 bases of the junction unmatched.

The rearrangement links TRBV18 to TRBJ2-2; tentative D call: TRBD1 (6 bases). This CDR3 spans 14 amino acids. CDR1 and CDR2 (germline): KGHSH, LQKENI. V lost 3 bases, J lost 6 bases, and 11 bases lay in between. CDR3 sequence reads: CASSPLQGAGELFF. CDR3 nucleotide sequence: TGTGCCAGCTCACCTCTACAGGGAGCCGGGGAGCTGTTTTTT.

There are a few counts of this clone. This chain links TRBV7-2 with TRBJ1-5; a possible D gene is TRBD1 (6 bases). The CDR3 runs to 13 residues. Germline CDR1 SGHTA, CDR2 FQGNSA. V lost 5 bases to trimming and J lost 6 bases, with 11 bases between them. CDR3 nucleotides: TGTGCCAGCAGCCGTGGGGGCGGTCAGCCCCAGCATTTT. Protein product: CASSRGGGQPQHF.